A selection of T cell receptor beta chains follows, all from one sample in a study of OX40 agonist ivuxolimab in advanced cancers. The table came from immunoSEQ multiplex PCR; TCRdb's copy has only in-frame clones and leaves some out. Among fewer than 90,000 clones, 89% were seen once, and the ten largest hold 0.3% to 0.45%. Here the sequenced sample was CD4+ or CD8+ T cells sorted from blood, taken in a trial of the OX40 agonist ivuxolimab. These receptors were obtained from an adult with an advanced solid tumor such as melanoma, head and neck, liver or kidney cancer. CDR3s include the opening cysteine and the closing phenylalanine or tryptophan. D genes are given only for firm matches. Size values are once, few and many counts, or a class for expanded clones, and some rows have none.

V	D	size	J	DNA	CDR3
TRBV11-2	NA	NA	TRBJ1-5	TGTGCCAGCAGCTTTGGGACCAGCAATCAGCCCCAGCATTTT	CASSFGTSNQPQHF
TRBV7-6	NA	NA	TRBJ1-1	TGTGCCAGCAGCTTACAGGAGAACACTGAAGCTTTCTTT	CASSLQENTEAFF
TRBV7-2	TRBD2	NA	TRBJ2-3	TGTGCCAGCAGCTCCGGGACTAGCGGGAGGGAACTCACAGATACGCAGTATTTT	CASSSGTSGRELTDTQYF
TRBV6-4	NA	NA	TRBJ1-2	TGTGCCAGCAGCCCCGGGGGGCAGATCTATGGCTACACCTTC	CASSPGGQIYGYTF
TRBV5-5	NA	NA	TRBJ1-5	TGTGCCAGCAGCTTGTTGACCGATAGCAATCAGCCCCAGCATTTT	CASSLLTDSNQPQHF
TRBV6-1	NA	NA	TRBJ1-2	TGTGCCAGCATCCAGGGATCTGCGACTAACTATGGCTACACCTTC	CASIQGSATNYGYTF
TRBV28	NA	NA	TRBJ2-1	TGTGCCAGCAGCCCGGGCTCCCGCTCCTACAATGAGCAGTTCTTC	CASSPGSRSYNEQFF
TRBV19	NA	NA	TRBJ1-5	TGTGCCAGTAGTCAGGGCCTCAATCAGCCCCAGCATTTT	CASSQGLNQPQHF
TRBV10-3	TRBD1	NA	TRBJ1-2	TGTGCCATCAGTGCCCCGGACAGGAACGGGTTTGGCTACACCTTC	CAISAPDRNGFGYTF
TRBV30	NA	NA	TRBJ2-3	TGTGCCTGGACCGAGTTCACAGATACGCAGTATTTT	CAWTEFTDTQYF
TRBV10-3	NA	NA	TRBJ1-2	TGTGCCACGGGGGAGAAGGGGATTGACTATGGCTACACCTTC	CATGEKGIDYGYTF
TRBV29-1	TRBD2	NA	TRBJ2-1	TGCAGCGCTGGAAGCGGGAGAGGCAATGAGCAGTTCTTC	CSAGSGRGNEQFF
TRBV6-5	TRBD1	NA	TRBJ2-2	TGTGCCAGCCGGACAGGGAACACCGGGGAGCTGTTTTTT	CASRTGNTGELFF
TRBV27	NA	NA	TRBJ2-7	TGTGCCAGCAACGAGGGGACGGCAGGAAGGTACGAGCAGTACTTC	CASNEGTAGRYEQYF
TRBV27	NA	once	TRBJ2-5	TGTGCCAGCAGCCCAGTCAGGGGAGGTTTCGGGACCCAGTACTTC	CASSPVRGGFGTQYF
TRBV6-6	NA	NA	TRBJ1-1	TGTGCCAGCAGTTCCACGGACATGGGGAACACTGAAGCTTTCTTT	CASSSTDMGNTEAFF
TRBV5-1	TRBD1	NA	TRBJ2-5	TGCGCCAGCAGCTCGGGACAGGGAGTAGAGACCCAGTACTTC	CASSSGQGVETQYF
TRBV28	NA	NA	TRBJ1-2	TGTGCCAGCAGTTTAGGGGGCGGTGGCTACACCTTC	CASSLGGGGYTF
TRBV5-1	NA	NA	TRBJ2-3	TGCGCCAGCAGCCCCCCGCGTGGGGCAGGGGATACGCAGTATTTT	CASSPPRGAGDTQYF
TRBV29-1	NA	NA	TRBJ1-2	TGCAGCGTTCGAGACAGTTCTGGGTATGGCTACACCTTC	CSVRDSSGYGYTF
TRBV27	NA	NA	TRBJ2-7	TGTGCCAGCAGTTTATCCGGGAGTCACGAGCAGTACTTC	CASSLSGSHEQYF
TRBV7-2	TRBD1	NA	TRBJ1-5	TGTGCCAGCAGCCCTCCTGGACAGGAAGGGGATCAGCCCCAGCATTTT	CASSPPGQEGDQPQHF
TRBV6-6	TRBD2	NA	TRBJ2-2	TGTGCCAGCCTACTAGCGGGAGGTTTTACCGGGGAGCTGTTTTTT	CASLLAGGFTGELFF
TRBV5-6	NA	once	TRBJ1-5	TGTGCCAGCAGCAGACTTCAGGGGCGTGGGAATCAGCCCCAGCATTTT	CASSRLQGRGNQPQHF
TRBV2	NA	NA	TRBJ1-5	TGTGCCAGCAGTGACGGCTCCGGGGCGCGGGGTCAGCCCCAGCATTTT	CASSDGSGARGQPQHF
TRBV5-6	NA	NA	TRBJ1-1	TGTGCCAGCAGCTCGACGCTTTTAATGGGACTTTATGAAGCTTTCTTT	CASSSTLLMGLYEAFF
TRBV5-1	TRBD1	NA	TRBJ2-7	TGCGCCAGCGCCCGGGACAGGGTCGCCGAGCAGTACTTC	CASARDRVAEQYF
TRBV5-1	NA	NA	TRBJ2-2	TGCGCCAGCAGCTTGACAACCCTAGGTAATGCCGGGGAGCTGTTTTTT	CASSLTTLGNAGELFF
TRBV30	NA	NA	TRBJ2-1	TGTGCCTGGGGTTTCCCTAAGGAGCAGTTCTTC	CAWGFPKEQFF
TRBV5-4	NA	NA	TRBJ2-5	TGTGCCAGCAGCTTGATAGGAGGGTTGGAGACCCAGTACTTC	CASSLIGGLETQYF
TRBV5-5	TRBD1	NA	TRBJ1-1	TGTGCCAGCAGCTTTCGCAGGGACAGTAGGGCTTTCTTT	CASSFRRDSRAFF
TRBV4-1	TRBD2	NA	TRBJ2-1	TGCGCCAGCAGCCAAGAAGTAGCGGGTTTATACAATGAGCAGTTCTTC	CASSQEVAGLYNEQFF
TRBV30	NA	once	TRBJ1-2	TGTGCCTGGAACGGTTTCAACTATGGCTACACCTTC	CAWNGFNYGYTF
TRBV27	NA	NA	TRBJ2-6	TGTGCCAGCAGTTTGGATCCGCTCTCTGGGGCCAACGTCCTGACTTTC	CASSLDPLSGANVLTF
TRBV5-4	NA	NA	TRBJ2-6	TGTGCCAGCAGCTTTGGCGGTGAAACTGGGGCCAACGTCCTGACTTTC	CASSFGGETGANVLTF
TRBV10-3	TRBD1	NA	TRBJ2-7	TGTGCCATCAGTGAGAGGACAGGTTCCTACGAGCAGTACTTC	CAISERTGSYEQYF
TRBV11-2	TRBD2	NA	TRBJ2-7	TGTGCCAGCAGCTTAACTAGCGGCCCATCCTACGAGCAGTACTTC	CASSLTSGPSYEQYF
TRBV18	NA	NA	TRBJ1-4	TGTGCCAGCTCACCAAGGTCTGGTATGCAGGAAAAACTGTTTTTT	CASSPRSGMQEKLFF
TRBV19	NA	NA	TRBJ1-5	TGTGCCAGTAGTAGAGGAGTGAATCAGCCCCAGCATTTT	CASSRGVNQPQHF
TRBV30	NA	few	TRBJ2-2	TGTGCCTGGAACCTACAGGACACCGGGGAGCTGTTTTTT	CAWNLQDTGELFF
TRBV18	NA	NA	TRBJ2-3	TGTGCCAGCTCACCTTCAACGGGTAGCACAGATACGCAGTATTTT	CASSPSTGSTDTQYF